This TCR beta chain appears in the sequencing data of a study of blood T cell repertoires in COVID-19 (dated by TCRdb to 2020 to 2021). A note on the overall study: Samples from collaborators originated in the United States, Italy and Spain and spanned both the acute and convalescent phases of COVID-19. The material from the prospective study consisted of cDNA or gDNA derived from T cells, B-cell-depleted T cells, or PBMCs. The dataset comprised deeply sampled blood TCRbeta repertoires from subjects exposed to, actively infected with, or recovered from COVID-19. The repertoires were released in a freely available public database meant as a resource for research on the immune response to SARS-CoV-2. The samples were drawn from two sources: the first 160 participants of the ongoing ImmuneRACE study, and 1,000 to 1,500 subjects contributed by 6 global collaborators. Sample metadata almost always included a de-identified subject ID, COVID-19 status, age in years and sex. Where available, HLA class I and class II types were taken from metadata supplied by the sample provider and were not determined by assay-based typing.

Results the study describes overall, beyond this receptor: The quantity of clinical and demographic metadata differed by source and by participant and was supplied without curation.

The collaborating institutions used their own protocols to collect whole blood in K2EDTA tubes. Collaborator samples were shipped for TCRbeta analysis as frozen whole blood, isolated PBMCs, or DNA extracted from either sample type. In the germline V gene, CDR1 corresponds to SGHRS and CDR2 to YFSETQ. V loses 2 bases, J loses 1 base, and the germline ends lie 6 bases apart. The CDR3 starts with the cysteine, ends with the phenylalanine, and has 13 residues. Just CDR3 DNA is preserved here, 39 bases in frame from base 1. This clone showed up just once. Its antigen is currently not known. There are no base qualities to consult, and no much larger clone falls within one base. TCRbeta CDR3 regions were amplified from genomic DNA using the immunoSEQ Assay, a bias-controlled multiplex PCR. As for the original processing: The number of nucleated cells in each sample was estimated from the amplification of reference gene primers within the assay. To quantify the absolute abundance of each unique TCRbeta CDR3 rearrangement, sequence reads were collapsed and filtered. For each sample, productive Simpson clonality was calculated as the square root of Simpson's diversity index across productive rearrangements. TCRdb's version of the immuneACCESS table is confined to in-frame rearrangements and falls short of the full clone set. An unresolved V gene accounts for under half of the shortfall where checked; the remainder is of unknown origin. V, J and clone size derive from that table, while D and trimming were established from the DNA sequence. Present in this sample are fewer than 60,000 clones, approximately 84% of which were seen just once. Around 3.5% of the sample rests with the top ten.

This TCR came from a man in his sixties with acute or convalescent COVID-19. The sequenced material came from peripheral blood. Recombination connected TRBV5-1 to TRBJ2-5, and TRBD2 may be the D gene, going by 5 matching bases. The nucleotide sequence is TGCGCCAGCAGCTTAGCGGCCCAAGAGACCCAGTACTTC. The translation is CASSLAAQETQYF.